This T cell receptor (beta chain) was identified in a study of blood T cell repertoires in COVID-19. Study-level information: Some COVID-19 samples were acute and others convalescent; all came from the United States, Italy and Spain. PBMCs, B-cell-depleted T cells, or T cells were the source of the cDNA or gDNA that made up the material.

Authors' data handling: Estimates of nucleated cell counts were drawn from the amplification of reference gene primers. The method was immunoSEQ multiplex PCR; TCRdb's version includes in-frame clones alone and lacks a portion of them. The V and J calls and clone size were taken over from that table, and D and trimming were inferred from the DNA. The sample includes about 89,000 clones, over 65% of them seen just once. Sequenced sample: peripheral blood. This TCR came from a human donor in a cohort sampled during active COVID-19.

CDR3 amino acids: CASHRGQETQYF. CDR3 DNA sequence: TGTGCCAGCCACAGGGGCCAAGAGACCCAGTACTTC. The V call is TRBV7-9, the J call TRBJ2-5, with 7 bases fitting TRBD1. The junction had 1 base not matched to a gene; V was cut back by 8 bases and J by 1 base. Germline-derived CDR1 and CDR2 are SEHNR and FQNEAQ (reference sequence). This CDR3 region has 12 residues.